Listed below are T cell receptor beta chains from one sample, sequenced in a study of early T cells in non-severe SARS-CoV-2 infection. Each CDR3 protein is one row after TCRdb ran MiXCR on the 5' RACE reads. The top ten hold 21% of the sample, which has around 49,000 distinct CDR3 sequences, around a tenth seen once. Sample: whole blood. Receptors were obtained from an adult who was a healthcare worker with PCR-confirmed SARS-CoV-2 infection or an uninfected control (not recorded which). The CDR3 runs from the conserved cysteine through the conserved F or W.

cdr3_aa: CASSLVRPGLALDHYYNEQFF
j_call: TRBJ2-1
v_call: TRBV7-8

cdr3_aa: CATSSLLAGGHNEQFF
j_call: TRBJ2-1
v_call: TRBV15

cdr3_aa: CASSLAGPRRDTQYF
j_call: TRBJ2-3
v_call: TRBV7-6

cdr3_aa: CASSQARRNTGELFF
j_call: TRBJ2-2
v_call: TRBV4-3

cdr3_aa: CASSELAGVFNEQFF
j_call: TRBJ2-1
v_call: TRBV6-4

cdr3_aa: CASSRDRGSNTEAFF
j_call: TRBJ1-1
v_call: TRBV7-9

cdr3_aa: CASSVRQYNSPLHF
j_call: TRBJ1-6
v_call: TRBV9

cdr3_aa: CSARLAGGPDITDTQYF
j_call: TRBJ2-3
v_call: TRBV20-1

cdr3_aa: CASSPQGGRVNEQFF
j_call: TRBJ2-1
v_call: TRBV3-1

cdr3_aa: CASSRSVRQETQYF
j_call: TRBJ2-5
v_call: TRBV7-9

cdr3_aa: CASSFCPPDSSYNEQFF
j_call: TRBJ2-1
v_call: TRBV7-6

cdr3_aa: CASSLSGQPPNEQFF
j_call: TRBJ2-1
v_call: TRBV5-1

cdr3_aa: CSGSRAADTQYF
j_call: TRBJ2-3
v_call: TRBV29-1

cdr3_aa: CASSSQGAQPQHF
j_call: TRBJ1-5
v_call: TRBV7-2